Sequencing of this TCR beta chain was carried out in a study of cytomegalovirus exposure and HLA in healthy donors. Regarding the study as a whole: In terms of immune exposure information, only CMV serostatus was available. It was in a later analysis that TCR association rates were seen to vary by HLA locus, highest for DRB1 and lowest for HLA-C.

Germline assignment: CDR1 SEHNR and CDR2 FQNEAQ (reference sequence). V lost 1 base to trimming and J lost 9 bases, with 12 bases between them. This CDR3 is built from 13 residues. The PCR was carried out with 60 Vbeta primers and 13 Jbeta primers. The assay was immunoSEQ multiplex PCR, and TCRdb's table has in-frame clones only and misses some. The sample contains around 180,000 clones, about 80% of which appear only once. In regard to this clone: Its specificity is not known.

Sequencing input: PBMCs. This clonotype originated in a man in his sixties in good health and CMV-seronegative. The chain couples TRBV7-9 to TRBJ1-1; weak D call: TRBD1 (6 bases). The CDR3: CASSLGGGTKAFF. The CDR3 DNA reads TGTGCCAGCAGCTTAGGGGGTGGGACAAAAGCTTTCTTT.